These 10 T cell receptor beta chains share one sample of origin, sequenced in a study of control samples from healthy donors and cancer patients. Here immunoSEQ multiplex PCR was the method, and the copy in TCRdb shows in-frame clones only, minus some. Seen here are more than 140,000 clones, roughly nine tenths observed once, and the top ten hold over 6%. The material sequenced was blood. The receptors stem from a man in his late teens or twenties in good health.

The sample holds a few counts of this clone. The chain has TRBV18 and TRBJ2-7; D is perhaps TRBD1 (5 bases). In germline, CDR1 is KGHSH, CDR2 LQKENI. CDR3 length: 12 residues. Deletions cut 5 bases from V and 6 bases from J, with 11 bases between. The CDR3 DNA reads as TGTGCCAGCTCAGACCAGGGTTTCGAGCAGTACTTC. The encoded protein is CASSDQGFEQYF. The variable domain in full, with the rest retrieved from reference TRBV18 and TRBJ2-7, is NAGVMQNPRHLVRRRGQEARLRCSPMKGHSHVYWYRQLPEEGLKFMVYLQKENIIDESGMPKERFSAEFPKEGPSILRIQQVVRGDSAAYFCASSDQGFEQYFGPGTRLTVT.

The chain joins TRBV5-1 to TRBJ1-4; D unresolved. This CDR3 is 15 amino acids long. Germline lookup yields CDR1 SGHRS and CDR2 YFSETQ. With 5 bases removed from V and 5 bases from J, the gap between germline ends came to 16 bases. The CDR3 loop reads CASRRETQNNEKLFF. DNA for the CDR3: TGCGCCAGCAGACGGGAGACTCAGAACAATGAAAAACTGTTTTTT.

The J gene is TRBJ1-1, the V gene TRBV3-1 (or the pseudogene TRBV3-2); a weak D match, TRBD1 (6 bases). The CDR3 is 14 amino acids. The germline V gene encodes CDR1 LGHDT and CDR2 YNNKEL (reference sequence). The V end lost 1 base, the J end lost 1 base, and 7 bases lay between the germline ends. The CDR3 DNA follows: TGTGCCAGCAGCCAAGGGACAGCGAACACTGAAGCTTTCTTT. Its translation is CASSQGTANTEAFF.

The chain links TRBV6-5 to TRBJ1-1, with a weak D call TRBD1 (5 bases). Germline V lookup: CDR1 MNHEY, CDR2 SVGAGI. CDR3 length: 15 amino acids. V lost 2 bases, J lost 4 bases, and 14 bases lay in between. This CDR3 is CASSYGGGRTTEAFF. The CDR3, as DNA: TGTGCCAGCAGTTACGGTGGGGGTAGGACCACTGAAGCTTTCTTT.

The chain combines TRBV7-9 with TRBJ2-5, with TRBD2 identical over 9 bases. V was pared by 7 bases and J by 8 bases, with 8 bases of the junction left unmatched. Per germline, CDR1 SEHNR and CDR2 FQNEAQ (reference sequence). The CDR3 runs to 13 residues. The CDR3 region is CASTLAGTDTQYF. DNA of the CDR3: TGTGCCAGCACCCTAGCGGGGACCGACACCCAGTACTTC. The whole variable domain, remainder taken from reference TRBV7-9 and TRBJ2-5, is DTGVSQNPRHKITKRGQNVTFRCDPISEHNRLYWYRQTLGQGPEFLTYFQNEAQLEKSRLLSDRFSAERPKGSFSTLEIQRTEQGDSAMYLCASTLAGTDTQYFGPGTRLLVL.

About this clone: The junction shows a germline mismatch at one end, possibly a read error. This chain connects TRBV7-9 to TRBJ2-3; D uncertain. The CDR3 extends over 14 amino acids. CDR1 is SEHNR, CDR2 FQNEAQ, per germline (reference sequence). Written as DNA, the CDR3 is TGTACCAGCAGCTTGGACGGTAACACAGATACGCAGTATTTT. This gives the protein CTSSLDGNTDTQYF.

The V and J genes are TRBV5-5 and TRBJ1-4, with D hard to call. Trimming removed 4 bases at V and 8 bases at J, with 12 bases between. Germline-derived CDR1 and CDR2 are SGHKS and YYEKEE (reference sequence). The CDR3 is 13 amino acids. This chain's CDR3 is CASSLAPLEKLFF. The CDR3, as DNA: TGTGCCAGCAGCCTTGCGCCACTCGAAAAACTGTTTTTT.

This CDR3 reads CASSQDRAFRGSHEQYF. The CDR3 DNA follows: TGCGCCAGCAGCCAAGATCGTGCTTTCCGGGGAAGCCACGAGCAGTACTTC. The chain employs TRBV4-3 and TRBJ2-7, with D possibly being TRBD2 (5 bases). The length of the CDR3 is 17 residues. CDR1 and CDR2 (germline): LGHNA, YSLEER. V lost 0 bases and J 5 bases, leaving 20 bases between the germline ends.

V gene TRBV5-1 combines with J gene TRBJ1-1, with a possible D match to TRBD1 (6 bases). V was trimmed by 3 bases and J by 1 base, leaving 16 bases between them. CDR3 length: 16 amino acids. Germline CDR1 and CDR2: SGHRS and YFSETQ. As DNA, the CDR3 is TGCGCCAGCAGCTCGGGCTCCCGACAGGAGAACACTGAAGCTTTCTTT. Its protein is CASSSGSRQENTEAFF.

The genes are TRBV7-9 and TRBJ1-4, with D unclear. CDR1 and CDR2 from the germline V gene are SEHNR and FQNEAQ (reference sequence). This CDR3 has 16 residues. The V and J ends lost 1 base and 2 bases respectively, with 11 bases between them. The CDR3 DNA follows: TGTGCCAGCAGCTTAGATGCGGGGTGGACTAATGAAAAACTGTTTTTT. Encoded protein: CASSLDAGWTNEKLFF.